The clone carrying this T cell receptor (beta chain) was found once. The data are from a study of technical replicates of blood from a few donors. The germline V and J ends were trimmed by 3 bases and 3 bases, with 10 bases remaining between them. The CDR3 spans 13 residues. Germline values: CDR1 SQVTM, CDR2 ANQGSEA. Profiled with immunoSEQ multiplex PCR; TCRdb holds only in-frame clones, not every one. The sample carries around 84,000 clones, 97% recorded once. The sample taken for sequencing was T cells isolated from PBMCs. This TCR came from a human donor in good health. The rearrangement uses TRBV29-1 and TRBJ2-3; no clear D gene. The CDR3 reads CSVETSATDTQYF. The CDR3 nucleotides are TGCAGCGTTGAGACTTCAGCAACAGATACGCAGTATTTT.